This T cell receptor (beta chain) appears in the sequencing data of a study of blood T cell repertoires in COVID-19. As for the study in general: Italy, Spain and the United States were the sources of the convalescent and acute COVID-19 samples. T cells, B-cell-depleted T cells, or PBMCs supplied cDNA or gDNA.

This clone was counted at least ten times. The CDR3 runs 15 residues. V gave up 1 base and J gave up 6 bases, with 16 bases separating them. CDR1 is LGHNA and CDR2 is YSLEER in the germline V gene. Original processing methods: Counts of nucleated cells, estimated from reference gene primer amplification, were obtained. Sequencing was performed with immunoSEQ multiplex PCR; in TCRdb, only in-frame clones are kept and a portion is missing. V and J calls and clone size are those listed in that table; D and trimming were worked out from the DNA. The data contain about 110,000 clones, approximately 85% of them seen just once; the ten biggest clones take up about 15%.

Sequencing used peripheral blood. This receptor was obtained from a woman aged 60-75 years with acute or convalescent COVID-19. The chain uses TRBV4-3 and TRBJ2-7; the D gene is possibly TRBD2 (6 bases). CDR3 sequence reads: CASSQGLERLREQYF. The DNA of the CDR3 is TGCGCCAGCAGCCAAGGACTAGAGCGGCTTCGCGAGCAGTACTTC.